The entry below describes one TCR beta chain. The data belong to a study of blood T cell repertoires in COVID-19. Per the original data handling: Reference gene primers were amplified, and this amplification served to estimate nucleated cell counts. The assay was immunoSEQ multiplex PCR, and TCRdb's table has in-frame clones only and misses some. V, J and clone size are those of that table, while D and trimming were read from the DNA. The table includes approximately 30,000 clones, over 70% detected once. CDR3 length: 17 amino acids. J gave up 3 bases and V 5 bases, and 11 bases lay outside the gene matches.

The V call is TRBV23-1, the J call TRBJ2-1; TRBD1 aligns across 9 bases. TRBV23-1 is an open reading frame, and its role is uncertain. This TCR came from a man in his 70s with active COVID-19. Input material: peripheral blood. The CDR3 region is CASSNPADRGIYNEQFF. The DNA for the CDR3 is TGCGCCAGCAGTAACCCCGCCGACAGGGGGATCTACAATGAGCAGTTCTTC.